This entry lists 21 T cell receptor beta chains sequenced from one sample in a study of OX40 agonist ivuxolimab in advanced cancers. Measured with immunoSEQ multiplex PCR; TCRdb has only the in-frame clones, and not every one. Of over 40,000 clones listed, roughly four fifths are singletons. Sequences were derived from CD4+ or CD8+ T cells sorted from blood, sampled in a trial of the OX40 agonist ivuxolimab. These receptor sequences come from an adult with an advanced solid tumor such as melanoma, head and neck, liver or kidney cancer.

The chain couples TRBV4-3 to TRBJ1-3; D is uncertain. Germline V gene data show CDR1 as LGHNA and CDR2 as YSLEER. V gave up 3 bases and J gave up 2 bases, with 8 bases separating them. The CDR3 extends over 14 amino acids. The CDR3 DNA follows: TGCGCCAGCAGCCAGGAGGTCACTGGAAACACCATATATTTT. This encodes CASSQEVTGNTIYF.

This chain uses TRBV11-1 with TRBJ2-2; no definite D call. Per germline, CDR1 SGHAT and CDR2 FQDESV (reference sequence). The CDR3 consists of 14 residues. V lost 1 base, J lost 7 bases, and 10 bases lay in between. The CDR3, as DNA: TGTGCCAGCAGCTTAGGGACGGGCCACGGGGAGCTGTTTTTT. This gives the protein CASSLGTGHGELFF.

The chain links TRBV4-2 to TRBJ1-6, with 7 bases fitting TRBD1. Germline lookup yields CDR1 LGHNA and CDR2 YNFKEQ. J was trimmed by 6 bases and V by 4 bases; bases with no gene match: 6. The length of the CDR3 is 15 residues. CDR3 amino acids: CASSPGQSLNSPLHF. CDR3 bases: TGTGCCAGCAGCCCGGGACAGAGCCTTAATTCACCCCTCCACTTT.

By frequency in the sample, this clone is medium-sized. V is TRBV5-1 and J is TRBJ1-1; D uncertain. Trimming removed 7 bases from V and 2 bases from J, with 12 bases in between. This CDR3 comprises 13 residues. Germline V lookup: CDR1 SGHRS, CDR2 YFSETQ. CDR3 DNA sequence: TGCGCCAGCCGATCCGTTGCAAACACTGAAGCTTTCTTT. It codes for CASRSVANTEAFF.

The rearrangement joins TRBV9 to TRBJ2-3, with no clear D. The germline V gene encodes CDR1 SGDLS and CDR2 YYNGEE. CDR3 length: 14 amino acids. Trimming pared 2 bases from V and 0 bases from J, leaving 7 bases between. This CDR3 reads CASSVAPSTDTQYF. CDR3 coding DNA: TGTGCCAGCAGCGTCGCCCCCAGCACAGATACGCAGTATTTT.

The count of this clone is one. The V call is TRBV6-5, the J call TRBJ1-2, with TRBD1 matching over 11 bases. CDR1 is MNHEY, CDR2 SVGAGI, per germline. The length of the CDR3 is 13 residues. V was clipped by 6 bases and J by 7 bases; unmatched bases: 4. Written as DNA, the CDR3 is TGTGCCAGCAGAGGGGACAGGGGGGGTGGCTACACCTTC. Translating it yields CASRGDRGGGYTF.

V usage is TRBV9 and J usage is TRBJ2-3; D might be TRBD2 (5 bases). The V gene lost 2 bases and the J gene lost 0 bases, with 10 bases spanning the gap. Germline V gives CDR1 SGDLS, CDR2 YYNGEE. The CDR3 totals 15 residues. CDR3 in DNA: TGTGCCAGCAGCGTTAGACGGGAAAGCACAGATACGCAGTATTTT. Its protein is CASSVRRESTDTQYF.

The chain is built from TRBV18 and TRBJ1-1; weak D call: TRBD1 (5 bases). Germline CDR1 is KGHSH and CDR2 is LQKENI. This CDR3 contains 16 residues. V was pared by 6 bases and J by 0 bases, with 17 bases between. CDR3 loop: CASSSLRGAVNTEAFF. For the CDR3, the DNA is TGTGCCAGCTCCTCTTTGAGGGGCGCAGTGAACACTGAAGCTTTCTTT.

This chain uses TRBV11-1 with TRBJ2-7, with unresolved D. CDR1 SGHAT and CDR2 FQDESV come from the germline V gene (reference sequence). The ends were cut back, 1 base at V and 1 base at J, with 2 bases in the middle. The CDR3 loop spans 12 amino acids. CDR3 sequence (DNA): TGTGCCAGCAGCTTAGTATCCTACGAGCAGTACTTC. Translating gives CASSLVSYEQYF.

This chain joins TRBV15 and TRBJ2-7, with 11 bases matching TRBD1. Germline V gene sequence: CDR1 LNHNV, CDR2 YYDKDF (reference sequence). The V and J ends lost 0 bases and 3 bases, in that order; junction bases with no gene match: 4. The CDR3 totals 16 residues. CDR3 sequence: CATSRDMGQGDYEQYF. The CDR3 nucleotides are TGTGCCACCAGCAGAGATATGGGACAGGGGGACTACGAGCAGTACTTC.

This sequence joins TRBV4-3 and TRBJ2-6; D is ambiguous. The CDR3 is made up of 15 amino acids. V was shortened by 4 bases and J by 1 base, with 8 bases between the two germline ends. Germline lookup yields CDR1 LGHNA and CDR2 YSLEER. DNA for the CDR3: TGCGCCAGCAGCCGTGGGTTTTCTGGGGCCAACGTCCTGACTTTC. As protein: CASSRGFSGANVLTF.

The chain combines TRBV5-5 with TRBJ2-7; 9 positions agree with TRBD1. V was clipped by 0 bases and J by 4 bases; unmatched bases: 8. The germline gives CDR1 SGHKS, CDR2 YYEKEE (reference sequence). The CDR3 is made up of 16 amino acids. CDR3 amino acids: CASSLVGTGTHYEQYF. The CDR3 DNA is TGTGCCAGCAGCTTGGTCGGGACAGGGACCCATTACGAGCAGTACTTC.

CDR3 sequence: CASSLVGMGYEQYF. The DNA for the CDR3 is TGTGCCAGCAGCTTAGTCGGTATGGGGTACGAGCAGTACTTC. The gene calls are TRBV7-2 and TRBJ2-7; D gene ambiguous. Germline lookup yields CDR1 SGHTA and CDR2 FQGNSA. V lost 1 base to trimming and J lost 4 bases, with 11 bases between them. The CDR3 loop spans 14 amino acids.

The chain employs TRBV7-8 and TRBJ2-5, with 8 bases fitting TRBD2. The CDR3 loop spans 14 amino acids. The V and J ends lost 7 bases and 5 bases, in that order; junction bases with no gene match: 9. Germline V lookup: CDR1 SGHVS, CDR2 FQNEAQ. The DNA of the CDR3 is TGTGCCAGCATTGGGCGGGGGGATTGGGAGACCCAGTACTTC. It codes for CASIGRGDWETQYF.

The CDR3 coding sequence is TGCGCCAGCAATCCTAGCGGGGGATACAATGAGCAGTTCTTC. Residues: CASNPSGGYNEQFF. This rearrangement joins TRBV10-2 to TRBJ2-1, with 10 bases fitting TRBD2. Germline V gives CDR1 WSHSY, CDR2 SAAADI. The CDR3 is made up of 14 amino acids. Trimming removed 7 bases from V and 4 bases from J; junction bases left unmatched: 4.

The CDR3 spells CAISGYLNTEAFF. The CDR3 bases are TGTGCCATCAGTGGATATTTGAACACTGAAGCTTTCTTT. This rearrangement joins TRBV10-3 to TRBJ1-1; D remains ambiguous. Trimming left V 4 bases short and J 0 bases short, with 6 bases between. The CDR3 spans 13 residues. Germline V gene data show CDR1 as ENHRY and CDR2 as SYGVKD.

This chain joins TRBV5-4 and TRBJ1-3; tentatively, D is TRBD1 (5 bases). Looked up from germline, CDR1 is SGHNT and CDR2 is YYREEE (reference sequence). This CDR3 is 13 amino acids long. Trimming stripped 0 bases from V and 8 bases from J, with 9 bases between. The CDR3, as DNA: TGTGCCAGCAGCTTGGGACCGGGGGACACCATATATTTT. It is translated as CASSLGPGDTIYF.

The chain carries TRBV6-6 and TRBJ2-7; 9 bases are shared with TRBD1. The length of the CDR3 is 14 residues. J gave up 2 bases and V 5 bases, and 4 bases lay outside the gene matches. The germline gives CDR1 MNHNY, CDR2 SVGAGI (reference sequence). CDR3 region: CASSARQGAYEQYF. The CDR3 coding sequence is TGTGCCAGCAGTGCCCGACAGGGGGCCTACGAGCAGTACTTC.

The gene calls are TRBV11-1 and TRBJ1-1; D is unresolved. V gave up 5 bases and J gave up 1 base, with 11 bases separating them. The CDR3 length is 14 residues. Germline loops: CDR1 SGHAT, CDR2 FQDESV (reference sequence). CDR3 DNA sequence: TGTGCCAGCAGCCCGCGGGCAGGGAACACTGAAGCTTTCTTT. Encoded protein: CASSPRAGNTEAFF. Filled out from reference TRBV11-1 and TRBJ1-1, the complete variable domain reads EAEVAQSPRYKITEKSQAVAFWCDPISGHATLYWYRQILGQGPELLVQFQDESVVDDSQLPKDRFSAERLKGVDSTLKIQPAELGDSAMYLCASSPRAGNTEAFFGQGTRLTVV.

The chain employs TRBV7-2 and TRBJ2-7, with TRBD2 identical over 8 bases. V lost 1 base and J lost 2; bases outside the gene matches: 10. This CDR3 has 17 residues. Looked up from germline, CDR1 is SGHTA and CDR2 is FQGNSA. CDR3: CASSLGLAGGATYEQYF. Here the CDR3 DNA reads TGTGCCAGCAGCTTAGGGCTGGCGGGGGGAGCCACCTACGAGCAGTACTTC.

The sample holds one count of this clone. This chain connects TRBV11-3 to TRBJ2-5, with D perhaps TRBD1 (6 bases). The length of the CDR3 is 15 residues. V lost 2 bases and J lost 0, with 10 bases in between. CDR1 is SGHNT, CDR2 YENEEA, per germline. The CDR3 DNA sequence: TGTGCCAGCAGCTTAATTTGGGACAACCAAGAGACCCAGTACTTC. Amino acids: CASSLIWDNQETQYF.